These 8 T cell receptor beta chains were sequenced from one sample in a study of shared clonotypes between healthy human individuals (dated by TCRdb to about 2020). Libraries were built with the immunoSEQ multiplex PCR assay. Here the immuneACCESS table is served through TCRdb, limited to in-frame sequences with V and J called. Missing clones are a known gap in these copies; in checked studies unresolved V genes cover under half, and the rest lacks a known reason. In all, the sample holds 450,000 to 500,000 clones, and around 85% of those were seen once. In total, the top ten clones hold about an eighth of the sample. Sequencing was carried out using PBMCs. The receptors were sampled from a woman aged 40 to 50 in good health. Some clones in this sample may be carry-over from other donors' samples.

CDR3 loop: CASKAQGSSPGANVLTF. The CDR3 DNA follows: TGTGCCAGCAAAGCCCAAGGTTCCTCTCCTGGGGCCAACGTCCTGACTTTC. This chain connects TRBV2 to TRBJ2-6; D remains unclear. With 7 bases removed from V and 2 bases from J, the gap between germline ends came to 18 bases. The germline CDR1 and CDR2 sequences are SNHLY and FYNNEI. The CDR3 contains 17 residues.

V and J are TRBV27 and TRBJ1-4; 10 positions agree with TRBD1. Trimming at V came to 6 bases and at J to 0 bases, leaving 4 bases not matched to a gene. CDR3 length: 16 residues. Germline lookup yields CDR1 MNHEY and CDR2 SMNVEV (reference sequence). The CDR3 coding sequence is TGTGCCAGCAGGAGACAGGGGGCAGCAACTAATGAAAAACTGTTTTTT. Translation: CASRRQGAATNEKLFF.

The chain combines TRBV7-2 with TRBJ2-3; 10 positions match TRBD2. Germline V gene data show CDR1 as SGHTA and CDR2 as FQGNSA. The CDR3 contains 16 residues. J gave up 2 bases and V 1 base, and 3 bases lay outside the gene matches. CDR3 loop: CASSLGLAGHTDTQYF. In DNA, the CDR3 is TGTGCCAGCAGCTTAGGACTAGCGGGCCACACAGATACGCAGTATTTT.

The CDR3 nucleotides read TGCGCCAGCAGCCGGGTGGGAACTAATGAAAAACTGTTTTTT. Protein product: CASSRVGTNEKLFF. The chain has TRBV5-1 and TRBJ1-4; D gene ambiguous. In germline, CDR1 is SGHRS, CDR2 YFSETQ. Trimming took off 4 bases at V and 1 base at J, with 8 bases between the two ends. The CDR3 spans 14 residues.

This clone has a handful of counts. This sequence is one base from a far larger clone and is likely a read error. Here the CDR3 reads CAWSVNTQGTHYGYTF. CDR3 nucleotides: TGTGCCTGGAGTGTCAACACACAGGGGACTCACTATGGCTACACCTTC. This chain uses TRBV30 with TRBJ1-2; 7 positions match TRBD1. Losses at the gene ends were 0 bases for V and 3 bases for J; bases not matched to a gene: 10. The CDR3 length is 16 residues. Germline V gene data show CDR1 as GTSNPN and CDR2 as SVGIG (reference sequence).

V gene TRBV9 combines with J gene TRBJ1-1, with TRBD1 as a possible D gene (6 bases). Germline-derived CDR1 and CDR2 are SGDLS and YYNGEE. Trimming pared 0 bases from V and 6 bases from J, leaving 15 bases between. The CDR3 is 15 residues long. CDR3 residues: CASSVGLGAQPEAFF. CDR3 coding DNA: TGTGCCAGCAGCGTAGGATTGGGGGCGCAGCCTGAAGCTTTCTTT.

This sequence joins TRBV6-1 and TRBJ2-5; 7 bases fit TRBD1. The CDR3 covers 13 residues. Germline V CDR1 and CDR2: MNHNS, SASEGT. V shed 5 bases and J 4 bases; nucleotides not matched to a gene: 4. The CDR3 loop is CASSLNRGETQYF. CDR3 bases: TGTGCCAGCAGTCTAAACAGGGGAGAGACCCAGTACTTC.

This chain connects TRBV4-1 to TRBJ2-7; 12 bases map to TRBD2. The CDR3 has 16 residues. Trimming removed 5 bases from V and 8 bases from J; junction bases left unmatched: 13. Germline CDR1 and CDR2: MGHRA and YSYEKL. The CDR3 loop reads CASSYLAGGEPTKQYF. CDR3 coding DNA: TGCGCCAGCAGCTATCTAGCGGGAGGGGAACCTACGAAGCAGTACTTC.